The T cell receptor (beta chain) described here comes from a study of T cell responses to AZD1222 COVID-19 vaccine. Study-level findings and limits: Spike-specific TCR repertoires showed rising breadth and depth after two AZD1222 doses. Clonal diversity was possibly underestimated, and white British individuals and females predominated among donors. Spike was spanned by vaccine-associated CD4 TCRs, with dominance at 160-218 and 743-854.

The data were produced by immunoSEQ multiplex PCR, yet TCRdb's version contains in-frame clones alone and is incomplete. The sample lists roughly 50,000 clones, around 90% occurring once. This CDR3 region has 15 residues. Deletions cut 0 bases from V and 4 bases from J, with 9 bases between. CDR1 and CDR2 (germline): KGHSH, LQKENI. This clone has only a few counts. Its antigen is unidentified. The sequence derives from an adult in good health. Sample: peripheral blood, taken on day 0 of AZD1222 vaccination. The chain is built from TRBV18 and TRBJ2-2; TRBD1 is a possible D gene (5 bases). The CDR3 is CASSPPGQGTGELFF. The CDR3 region has the DNA TGTGCCAGCTCACCACCGGGCCAGGGCACCGGGGAGCTGTTTTTT.